This entry lists 17 T cell receptor beta chains sequenced from one sample in a study of blood T cell repertoires in COVID-19. Method: immunoSEQ multiplex PCR; TCRdb's copy keeps in-frame clones and lacks some. The table has tens of thousands of clones, roughly 71% seen once; the top ten hold about 32%. Sequencing was performed on peripheral blood. The origin of the receptors is a human donor in a cohort sampled during active COVID-19.

The rearrangement joins TRBV28 to TRBJ1-4; no definite D call. Trimming took off 7 bases at V and 0 bases at J, with 12 bases between the two ends. This CDR3 has 15 amino acids. The germline V gene has CDR1 MDHEN and CDR2 SYDVKM. DNA of the CDR3: TGTGCCAGCATCCAAAGGCAGGCAACTAATGAAAAACTGTTTTTT. Its translation is CASIQRQATNEKLFF.

Regarding this clone: Relative to the germline gene, one junction end is altered; a read error may explain this. CDR3 in amino acids: CASSEGGTSAQGTQYF. The DNA for the CDR3 is TGTGCCAGCAGTGAAGGGGGTACTAGCGCCCAAGGGACCCAGTACTTC. The chain employs TRBV6-1 and TRBJ2-5, with 7 bases fitting TRBD2. Per germline, CDR1 MNHNS and CDR2 SASEGT. CDR3 size: 16 residues.

The CDR3 here is CASSWRLAGDTGELFF. As DNA, the CDR3 is TGCGCCAGCAGCTGGAGACTAGCGGGGGACACCGGGGAGCTGTTTTTT. This rearrangement joins TRBV5-1 to TRBJ2-2, with 12 bases fitting TRBD2. Germline values: CDR1 SGHRS, CDR2 YFSETQ. Losses at the gene ends were 3 bases for V and 3 bases for J; bases not matched to a gene: 3. The CDR3 spans 16 residues.

Details on this clone: Other DNA sequences within the sample encode an identical CDR3. The chain couples TRBV18 to TRBJ2-1; 10 nucleotides line up with TRBD2. The CDR3 sequence is 16 residues long. The V gene end was trimmed by 3 bases and the J gene end by 7 bases; junction bases not matched to a gene: 9. Germline lookup yields CDR1 KGHSH and CDR2 LQKENI. DNA for the CDR3: TGTGCCAGCTCACCCCCGGGACTAGCGCGAGGTAATGAGCAGTTCTTC. Protein: CASSPPGLARGNEQFF.

This chain links TRBV4-2 with TRBJ2-3, with D unresolved. V was pared by 0 bases and J by 0 bases, with 4 bases between. Germline V gene data show CDR1 as LGHNA and CDR2 as YNFKEQ. The CDR3 has 14 amino acids. CDR3 in DNA: TGTGCCAGCAGCCAAGACAGGAGCACAGATACGCAGTATTTT. Residues: CASSQDRSTDTQYF.

This clone has more than one count but fewer than ten. V usage is TRBV7-9 and J usage is TRBJ1-1; D not resolved. The germline gives CDR1 SEHNR, CDR2 FQNEAQ (reference sequence). Deletions cut 1 base from V and 8 bases from J, with 8 bases between. CDR3 size: 12 residues. Here the CDR3 DNA reads TGTGCCAGCAGCTTAGGGGCCAGGGAAGCTTTCTTT. Amino acid sequence: CASSLGAREAFF. Full variable domain (outside the CDR3, taken from reference TRBV7-9 and TRBJ1-1): DTGVSQNPRHKITKRGQNVTFRCDPISEHNRLYWYRQTLGQGPEFLTYFQNEAQLEKSRLLSDRFSAERPKGSFSTLEIQRTEQGDSAMYLCASSLGAREAFFGQGTRLTVV.

The chain couples TRBV19 to TRBJ2-7; 11 positions agree with TRBD2. CDR3 length: 15 amino acids. Germline V gene lookup returns CDR1 LNHDA and CDR2 SQIVND (reference sequence). V dropped 4 bases and J dropped 3; count of bases not matched to a gene: 5. CDR3 protein: CASSNPGTSGYEQYF. Here the CDR3 DNA reads TGTGCCAGTAGTAACCCCGGGACTAGCGGCTACGAGCAGTACTTC.

The chain links TRBV9 to TRBJ2-1, with 11 bases identical to TRBD2. The J segment lost 8 bases and the V segment lost 4 bases, leaving 8 bases of the junction unmatched. This CDR3 comprises 15 residues. Per the germline V gene, CDR1 is SGDLS and CDR2 is YYNGEE. In DNA, the CDR3 is TGTGCCAGCAGCCCACAGACTAGCGGGATGTATGAGCAGTTCTTC. Its protein product is CASSPQTSGMYEQFF.

The count of this clone is one. This chain links TRBV6-5 with TRBJ2-3; TRBD1 matches 7 bases. This CDR3 contains 15 residues. J gave up 4 bases and V 7 bases, and 11 bases lay outside the gene matches. Germline CDR1 reads MNHEY; CDR2 reads SVGAGI. The CDR3 DNA sequence: TGTGCCAGCAATCAGAGGGGGCTACTATCAGATACGCAGTATTTT. Its translation: CASNQRGLLSDTQYF.

There are a few counts of this clone. This chain joins TRBV14 and TRBJ1-6; D unclear. Germline loops: CDR1 SGHDN, CDR2 FVKESK. V was cut by 4 bases and J by 6 bases, with 7 bases left in between. CDR3 length: 13 amino acids. CDR3 nucleotide sequence: TGTGCCAGCAGCCCTTCGTTTAATTCACCCCTCCACTTT. Protein product: CASSPSFNSPLHF.

CDR3 sequence (DNA): TGTGCCAGCAGCCGGGACAGGTTTCTGAACGAGCAGTACTTC. As protein: CASSRDRFLNEQYF. The chain is built from TRBV5-4 and TRBJ2-7; 8 bases are a match to TRBD1. Germline V lookup: CDR1 SGHNT, CDR2 YYREEE (reference sequence). Trimming at V came to 4 bases and at J to 5 bases, leaving 8 bases not matched to a gene. The CDR3 is made up of 14 amino acids.

This chain joins TRBV28 and TRBJ1-4; 8 bases line up with TRBD1. With 3 bases clipped from V and 8 bases from J, the junction kept 2 bases outside the gene matches. The CDR3 spans 13 residues. Germline CDR1 is MDHEN and CDR2 is SYDVKM. The CDR3 DNA reads as TGTGCCAGCAGTTTGGGACAGGTCGAAAAACTGTTTTTT. Amino acids: CASSLGQVEKLFF.

The chain recombines TRBV3-1 (or the pseudogene TRBV3-2) with TRBJ2-1; unclear D gene. The CDR3 is made up of 13 amino acids. Trimming stripped 3 bases from V and 4 bases from J, with 7 bases between. Looked up from germline, CDR1 is LGHDT and CDR2 is YNNKEL (reference sequence). CDR3 sequence: CASSHGGYNEQFF. Here the CDR3 DNA reads TGTGCCAGCAGCCACGGCGGTTACAATGAGCAGTTCTTC.

This clone was picked up one time. The chain uses TRBV18 and TRBJ1-5; 8 bases fit TRBD1. The CDR3 consists of 14 residues. Unmatched junction bases numbered 3, after V lost 3 bases and J lost 5 bases. Germline values: CDR1 KGHSH, CDR2 LQKENI. The CDR3 here is CASSPGTGDQPQHF. CDR3 bases: TGTGCCAGCTCACCCGGGACAGGAGATCAGCCCCAGCATTTT.

A single count supports this clone. This chain connects TRBV11-3 to TRBJ2-6; a weak D match, TRBD2 (5 bases). Germline CDR1 reads SGHNT; CDR2 reads YENEEA. The CDR3 is 16 residues long. Trimming shortened V by 5 bases and J by 0 bases, and 11 bases separated the two germline ends. In DNA form, the CDR3 reads TGTGCCAGCAGCCTCGGACGGGACTCTGGGGCCAACGTCCTGACTTTC. It encodes CASSLGRDSGANVLTF.

This clone was counted a few times. The chain links TRBV19 to TRBJ1-5; 8 bases match TRBD1. The CDR3 runs to 13 residues. The germline V gene has CDR1 LNHDA and CDR2 SQIVND (reference sequence). The trim removed 3 bases at V and 7 bases at J, leaving 2 bases unmatched. In DNA form, the CDR3 reads TGTGCCAGTAGTATCCAGGGGGCCCAGCCCCAGCATTTT. Translated: CASSIQGAQPQHF.

The rearrangement uses TRBV2 and TRBJ2-6; D not resolved. CDR3 length: 16 residues. Germline loops: CDR1 SNHLY, CDR2 FYNNEI. V dropped 11 bases and J dropped 1 base, with 18 bases sitting between them. CDR3 coding DNA: TGTGCCTCCCCGGAATTACCGAGGTCTGGGGCCAACGTCCTGACTTTC. Translated, it gives CASPELPRSGANVLTF.